The rows below give T cell receptor beta chains drawn from one sample of a study of shared clonotypes between healthy human individuals. Assay: immunoSEQ multiplex PCR; the TCRdb copy retains only in-frame clones and omits some. Among about 2.3 million clones, 90% to 95% were seen once, and the ten largest hold under 0.45%. Sequenced material: naive CD4+ T cells from PBMCs. Every receptor here comes from a man younger than 35 in good health. Some clones in this sample may be carry-over from other donors' samples. The conserved cysteine and the conserved F or W are not part of the CDR3 here. Each record gives: CDR3 protein, D gene, J gene, V gene. The D gene is left open where the match is weak.

CDR3 protein: ASSTKREGSYEQY; D gene: TRBD2; J gene: TRBJ2-7; V gene: TRBV19
CDR3 protein: ASSLGWAEAF; D gene: .; J gene: TRBJ1-1; V gene: TRBV11-2
CDR3 protein: ASMNSYEQY; D gene: .; J gene: TRBJ2-7; V gene: TRBV28
CDR3 protein: ASSSSPGNIQY; D gene: .; J gene: TRBJ2-4; V gene: TRBV6-5
CDR3 protein: ASRSRGAAAGDEQF; D gene: .; J gene: TRBJ2-1; V gene: TRBV19
CDR3 protein: ASSPGGLAGVGTDTQY; D gene: TRBD2; J gene: TRBJ2-3; V gene: TRBV4-3
CDR3 protein: AVQSIRGVSVEQY; D gene: .; J gene: TRBJ2-7; V gene: TRBV23-1
CDR3 protein: ASRPGGNQPQH; D gene: .; J gene: TRBJ1-5; V gene: TRBV2
CDR3 protein: ASSFVGELF; D gene: .; J gene: TRBJ2-2; V gene: TRBV7-9
CDR3 protein: ASTPGSSYNEQF; D gene: .; J gene: TRBJ2-1; V gene: TRBV19
CDR3 protein: ASRGQGWDQPQH; D gene: TRBD1; J gene: TRBJ1-5; V gene: TRBV28
CDR3 protein: ASSFGGTDRNIQY; D gene: .; J gene: TRBJ2-4; V gene: TRBV5-1
CDR3 protein: ASSLNRGWTEAF; D gene: TRBD1; J gene: TRBJ1-1; V gene: TRBV28
CDR3 protein: ASSSLPGDYGYT; D gene: .; J gene: TRBJ1-2; V gene: TRBV7-6
CDR3 protein: ATSSVRPNEQF; D gene: .; J gene: TRBJ2-1; V gene: TRBV15
CDR3 protein: ASSISTGLSTDTQY; D gene: TRBD1; J gene: TRBJ2-3; V gene: TRBV5-1
CDR3 protein: ASSLGGSVNEQF; D gene: TRBD2; J gene: TRBJ2-1; V gene: TRBV7-3
CDR3 protein: ASRVQGNTGELF; D gene: .; J gene: TRBJ2-2; V gene: TRBV6-5
CDR3 protein: ASSLEGTRNFNEQY; D gene: .; J gene: TRBJ2-7; V gene: TRBV7-9
CDR3 protein: ASRSSGRTYEQY; D gene: TRBD2; J gene: TRBJ2-7; V gene: TRBV5-4
CDR3 protein: ASGAGGPGANVLT; D gene: TRBD2; J gene: TRBJ2-6; V gene: TRBV18
CDR3 protein: ASSALAGVANEQF; D gene: TRBD2; J gene: TRBJ2-1; V gene: TRBV9
CDR3 protein: ASRLGREGSDTQY; D gene: TRBD2; J gene: TRBJ2-3; V gene: TRBV7-2
CDR3 protein: ASSLPGMVPEAF; D gene: .; J gene: TRBJ1-1; V gene: TRBV28
CDR3 protein: ASSPQRTGGPGETQY; D gene: TRBD2; J gene: TRBJ2-5; V gene: TRBV9
CDR3 protein: ASRKTEVHSGANVLT; D gene: .; J gene: TRBJ2-6; V gene: TRBV5-1
CDR3 protein: ASSPLGFRSYEQY; D gene: .; J gene: TRBJ2-7; V gene: TRBV7-2